This passage covers 10 T cell receptor beta chains from one sample sequenced in a study of regulatory T cells in long-lasting Graves disease. The time point was: persistent/refractory GD, antithyroid drugs over 5 years with positive TRAb. The TCR library was prepared using RNA isolated from PBMCs. TCR beta libraries were built with iRepertoire HTBI primers and Arm-PCR of CDR3 regions. MiXCR, run by TCRdb on the multiplex PCR reads, gives a single entry per CDR3 protein. The data hold over 450,000 distinct CDR3 sequences, with 20% to 25% observed a single time. Sequencing used peripheral blood mononuclear cells (PBMCs), obtained when the disease was refractory, from a patient treated with antithyroid drugs. These receptors all stem from a female donor with Graves disease.

The chain joins TRBV29-1 to TRBJ2-7, with D perhaps matching TRBD2 (5 bases). The CDR3 is 12 amino acids. Germline assignment: CDR1 SQVTM and CDR2 ANQGSEA. The germline V and J ends were trimmed by 6 bases and 0 bases, with 9 bases remaining between them. CDR3 nucleotides: TGCAGCGTAAGGGAGACCTCCTACGAGCAGTACTTC. Encoded protein: CSVRETSYEQYF.

A note on this clonotype: Given a much more abundant clone one base away, this may be a read error. The chain couples TRBV7-2 to TRBJ1-5, with 9 bases aligning to TRBD1. The CDR3 runs to 16 residues. The germline V gene has CDR1 SGHTA and CDR2 FQGNSA. CDR3 sequence (DNA): TGTGCCAGCAGCTTAGACAGGGGGCACTGGGATCAGCCCCGGCATTTT. This encodes CASSLDRGHWDQPRHF. Based on the CDR3 plus reference TRBV7-2 and TRBJ1-5, the full variable domain is GAGVSQSPSNKVTEKGKDVELRCDPISGHTALYWYRQSLGQGLEFLIYFQGNSAPDKSGLPSDRFSAERTGGSVSTLTIQRTQQEDSAVYLCASSLDRGHWDQPRHFGDGTRLSIL.

This clonotype was detected ten times or more. The rearrangement links TRBV28 to TRBJ1-4; D possibly corresponds to TRBD1 (5 bases). The germline CDR1 and CDR2 sequences are MDHEN and SYDVKM. The V end lost 3 bases, the J end lost 5 bases, and 16 bases lay between the germline ends. The CDR3 sequence is 16 residues long. The CDR3 sequence is CASSLGTAPGNEKLFF. CDR3 nucleotides: TGTGCCAGCAGTTTGGGGACCGCCCCGGGCAATGAAAAACTGTTTTTT. Using reference TRBV28 and TRBJ1-4 for the parts outside the CDR3, the full variable domain is DVKVTQSSRYLVKRTGEKVFLECVQDMDHENMFWYRQDPGLGLRLIYFSYDVKMKEKGDIPEGYSVSREKKERFSLILESASTNQTSMYLCASSLGTAPGNEKLFFGSGTQLSVL.

In its sample, this clonotype was seen a few times. J is TRBJ1-5 and V is TRBV4-1; D is possibly TRBD1 (6 bases). CDR1 and CDR2 (germline): MGHRA, YSYEKL. V lost 1 base and J 1 base, leaving 17 bases between the germline ends. The CDR3 is 18 amino acids. Here the CDR3 DNA reads TGCGCCAGCAGCCAAGTTCTGGGGGCGGAGTTAAGCAATCAGCCCCAGCATTTT. This encodes CASSQVLGAELSNQPQHF.

The rearrangement uses TRBV19 and TRBJ1-3; D perhaps matches TRBD1 (6 bases). This CDR3 has 14 residues. V dropped 3 bases and J dropped 4 bases, with 10 bases sitting between them. Germline loops: CDR1 LNHDA, CDR2 SQIVND (reference sequence). The CDR3 coding sequence is TGTGCCAGTAGTATTTGGACAGAAGGAAACACCATATATTTT. It is translated as CASSIWTEGNTIYF.

This clonotype appeared a few times. The genes are TRBV19 and TRBJ1-1; TRBD1 might be the D (5 bases). The V and J ends lost 7 bases and 5 bases respectively, with 14 bases between them. The CDR3 contains 13 residues. CDR1 and CDR2 from the germline V gene are LNHDA and SQIVND (reference sequence). CDR3 in amino acids: CASNDRGWTEAFF. CDR3 sequence (DNA): TGTGCCAGTAACGATAGGGGCTGGACTGAAGCTTTCTTT.

About this clonotype: A much larger clone lies one base from this, so it may be a read error. CDR3 residues: CASSGTDDYGYTF. CDR3 in DNA: TGTGCCAGCAGCGGGACAGATGACTATGGCTACACCTTC. The chain is built from TRBV9 and TRBJ1-2, with D perhaps matching TRBD1 (6 bases). Per germline, CDR1 SGDLS and CDR2 YYNGEE. Trimming took off 3 bases at V and 3 bases at J, with 9 bases between the two ends. The CDR3 loop spans 13 amino acids.

Only a few counts were recorded for this clonotype. The rearrangement joins TRBV3-1 to TRBJ1-5, with D perhaps matching TRBD1 (5 bases). From germline, CDR1 is LGHDT and CDR2 YNNKEL (reference sequence). CDR3 length: 16 amino acids. Trimming took 3 bases from V and 6 from J, leaving 18 bases between them. The DNA of the CDR3 is TGTGCCAGCAGCCACGGAACCACAGGACTAGGTCAGCCCCAGCATTTT. Protein: CASSHGTTGLGQPQHF.

This clonotype was recorded a few times. This sequence joins TRBV30 and TRBJ1-4; D gene unclear. Trimming left V 3 bases short and J 8 bases short, with 13 bases between. Germline CDR1 GTSNPN, CDR2 SVGIG (reference sequence). The CDR3 sequence is 13 residues long. CDR3 sequence: CAWRRAGGEKLFF. In nucleotides, the CDR3 is TGTGCCTGGAGACGGGCCGGAGGCGAAAAACTGTTTTTT.

As for this clonotype: Germline is not matched at one junction end, which may reflect a read error. V is TRBV6-2 or TRBV6-3 and J is TRBJ1-4; D remains unclear. Germline-derived CDR1 and CDR2 are MNHEY and SVGEGT. This CDR3 contains 13 residues. CDR3 sequence: CASRTATNEKLLF. The CDR3 nucleotides read TGTGCCAGCAGGACGGCAACTAATGAAAAACTGCTTTTT.